The clone carrying this T cell receptor beta chain appeared once. These data come from a study of T cell changes during pregnancy in multiple sclerosis. Sequencing was performed with immunoSEQ multiplex PCR; in TCRdb, only in-frame clones are kept and a portion is missing. In the table there are 40,000 or so clones, 90% to 95% of which are singletons. CDR1 SGHTA and CDR2 FQGNSA come from the germline V gene. This CDR3 contains 15 residues. V gave up 1 base and J gave up 6 bases; unmatched junction bases: 5. Sequenced material: CD8+ T cells from peripheral blood mononuclear cells, taken in the third trimester of pregnancy. The sequence came from a female donor with multiple sclerosis, enrolled in a pregnancy study. The chain carries TRBV7-2 and TRBJ2-7; TRBD2 matches 11 bases. This CDR3 reads CASSLDLAGGVEQYF. The DNA for the CDR3 is TGTGCCAGCAGCTTAGACTTAGCGGGAGGGGTCGAGCAGTACTTC. Combining the CDR3 with reference TRBV7-2 and TRBJ2-7 gives the whole variable domain GAGVSQSPSNKVTEKGKDVELRCDPISGHTALYWYRQSLGQGLEFLIYFQGNSAPDKSGLPSDRFSAERTGGSVSTLTIQRTQQEDSAVYLCASSLDLAGGVEQYFGPGTRLTVT.